This T cell receptor (beta chain) was observed in a study of cytomegalovirus exposure and HLA in healthy donors. Study at large: Inside one of the first data releases sat some 85 million unique TCRs taken from HLA-typed donors. General study points: In a later analysis, CMV-associated beta chains were mostly HLA-associated, it appeared. Most subjects had HLA-A and HLA-B alleles reportedly predicted accurately by TCR beta sequences. Listed as cytomegalovirus-associated were 150 or so TCR beta chains.

Amplification used 60 Vbeta primers and 13 Jbeta primers. Sequencing was performed with immunoSEQ multiplex PCR; in TCRdb, only in-frame clones are kept and a portion is missing. The sample yields around 180,000 clones, 60% to 80% seen once. The CDR3 loop spans 16 amino acids. With regard to this clone: The antigen remains undetermined.

The chain uses TRBV21-1 and TRBJ2-3; TRBD2 is the table's D call and was not checked against the DNA. TRBV21-1 is described as a pseudogene. Sequencing used PBMCs. The receptor comes from a woman in her forties or fifties in good health and CMV-seropositive. The CDR3 region has the DNA TGTGCCAGCAGCGATTCTAGCGGGGGGGCCAGGGATACGCAGTATTTT. Translation gives CASSDSSGGARDTQYF.